A single T cell receptor (beta chain) is shown here with its context. The entry originates in a study of blood T cell repertoires in COVID-19. At the level of the study: Sites across the United States, Italy and Spain contributed samples from acute and convalescent COVID-19. From T cells, B-cell-depleted T cells, or PBMCs came the material, which was cDNA or gDNA.

This CDR3 contains 15 residues. Germline loops: CDR1 SGDLS, CDR2 YYNGEE. V trimming: 0 bases; J trimming: 7 bases; junction bases outside the gene matches: 4. As processed by the authors: Nucleated cell counts were estimated from reference gene primer amplification. The data were produced by immunoSEQ multiplex PCR, yet TCRdb's version contains in-frame clones alone and is incomplete. V and J calls plus clone size are reproduced from that table; the DNA served to infer D and trimming. This sample has a few hundred thousand clones; 88% occur once, and the top ten carry 0.7%. This sequence originates from a human donor in a cohort sampled during active COVID-19. The source material was peripheral blood. The chain employs TRBV9 and TRBJ1-6, with 7 nucleotides matching TRBD1. CDR3 nucleotides: TGTGCCAGCAGCGTAGAGGACAGGCGAAATTCACCCCTCCACTTT. Its protein product is CASSVEDRRNSPLHF. The full variable domain, completed using reference TRBV9 and TRBJ1-6, is DSGVTQTPKHLITATGQRVTLRCSPRSGDLSVYWYQQSLDQGLQFLIQYYNGEERAKGNILERFSAQQFPDLHSELNLSSLELGDSALYFCASSVEDRRNSPLHFGNGTRLTVT.